This T cell receptor (beta chain) was identified in a study of tumor-infiltrating lymphocytes in primary liver carcinoma. Study details: Spanning 4.2 to 10 cm, the tumors were T1-T3 N0M0. Study-level results: Overlap in tumor-adjacent and tumor-blood pairs fell below that of tumor region pairs.

CDR1 and CDR2 (germline): LGHNA, YNFKEQ. The CDR3 is 19 amino acids. TCR beta cDNA was reverse-transcribed from 450 to 500 ng of total RNA. The reaction used a constant-region primer and ProtoScript II reverse transcriptase. Slightly modified ARM-PCR, run as three nested multiplex PCR rounds, produced the TCR beta libraries. Forward primers for TRBV1-TRBV30 and a C-beta reverse primer served the first two PCR rounds, at approximately 10 cycles each. TCRdb processed the multiplex PCR reads anew with MiXCR; each CDR3 protein has one entry. The sample includes 250,000 to 400,000 distinct CDR3 sequences, over 55% of them seen just once. Researchers drew blood RNA from unsorted whole blood and extracted germline DNA as well. Chronic HBV infection, untreated so far, was present in the patients. Preoperatively, peripheral blood was drawn, roughly 4.2 milliliters in total. As concerns this clonotype: Its antigen remains unidentified. A read error may account for a junction end that differs from germline.

The receptor was isolated from a man aged 40-50 years with primary liver carcinoma and hepatitis B virus infection. The material sequenced was peripheral blood. The rearrangement joins TRBV4-2 to TRBJ2-3; 7 bases match TRBD2. The CDR3 loop reads CASSPSGTIGVASTETQYF. The CDR3 nucleotides are TGTGCCAGCAGCCCCTCGGGGACTATCGGGGTTGCTAGCACAGAAACGCAGTATTTT.